The 29 T cell receptor beta chains presented below share a single source sample, sequenced in a study of response to subunit inactivated influenza vaccine. A single record per CDR3 protein comes from TCRdb applying MiXCR to the RT-PCR reads. Counted here are about 500,000 distinct CDR3 sequences, about 15% occurring once; the ten biggest clones make up about 3%. This material consisted of CD4+ T cells sorted from PBMCs, taken approximately 25 months after vaccination. All receptors derive from a man between 50 and 70 years old who received an inactivated influenza vaccine.

The rearrangement links TRBV4-3 to TRBJ2-3; D might be TRBD1 (5 bases). CDR1 and CDR2 from the germline V gene are LGHNA and YSLEER. The length of the CDR3 is 15 residues. V was clipped by 2 bases and J by 2 bases, with 11 bases between them. The CDR3 bases are TGCGCCAGCAGCCAAAACACAGGAGCCACAGATACGCAGTATTTT. Protein sequence: CASSQNTGATDTQYF.

J is TRBJ2-7 and V is TRBV5-1, with a tentative D call TRBD2 (5 bases). Germline V CDR1 and CDR2: SGHRS, YFSETQ. The CDR3 extends over 14 amino acids. V was shortened by 4 bases and J by 7 bases, with 18 bases between the two germline ends. CDR3: CASSPTTFQREQYF. The CDR3 DNA follows: TGCGCCAGCAGCCCGACTACTTTTCAGAGGGAGCAGTACTTC.

This clonotype was counted many times. The chain uses TRBV4-2 and TRBJ2-6; D remains ambiguous. CDR1 is LGHNA and CDR2 is YNFKEQ in the germline V gene. V was pared by 0 bases and J by 0 bases, with 3 bases between. The length of the CDR3 is 15 residues. CDR3 nucleotides: TGTGCCAGCAGCCAAGAGCCCTCTGGGGCCAACGTCCTGACTTTC. It codes for CASSQEPSGANVLTF.

This clonotype has more than one count but fewer than ten. The chain links TRBV28 to TRBJ2-1, with no clear D. Germline CDR1 reads MDHEN; CDR2 reads SYDVKM. CDR3 length: 15 amino acids. Trimming removed 2 bases at V and 6 bases at J, with 14 bases between. CDR3 sequence: CASSLSARSANEQFF. CDR3 DNA: TGTGCCAGCAGTTTAAGCGCCCGATCAGCCAATGAGCAGTTCTTC.

This clonotype was picked up many times. V is TRBV20-1 and J is TRBJ2-1, with a possible D match to TRBD2 (5 bases). The V end was cut by 6 bases, the J end by 15 bases, with 12 bases between. The CDR3 has 9 amino acids. Germline CDR1 reads DFQATT; CDR2 reads SNEGSKA (reference sequence). For the CDR3, the DNA is TGCAGTGCCCCAGGACTCCTGTTCTTC. Its translation: CSAPGLLFF.

This clonotype was seen a handful of times. The chain employs TRBV4-1 and TRBJ1-1, with D unresolved. V lost 2 bases and J lost 2, with 12 bases in between. The germline gives CDR1 MGHRA, CDR2 YSYEKL. The CDR3 spans 15 residues. The CDR3 loop is CASSQLAGANTEAFF. CDR3 DNA sequence: TGCGCCAGCAGCCAATTAGCAGGAGCTAACACTGAAGCTTTCTTT.

This clonotype was seen at least ten times. The rearrangement joins TRBV7-2 to TRBJ2-1, with 8 bases aligning to TRBD2. The germline V gene encodes CDR1 SGHTA and CDR2 FQGNSA. V lost 0 bases, J lost 4 bases, and 2 bases stayed unmatched. This CDR3 has 15 residues. This CDR3 is CASSLAASGYNEQFF. The CDR3 coding sequence is TGTGCCAGCAGCTTAGCGGCTAGCGGGTACAATGAGCAGTTCTTC.

This clonotype was seen a few times. V is TRBV29-1 and J is TRBJ2-7; a possible D gene is TRBD2 (6 bases). The CDR3 has 13 residues. Trimming stripped 4 bases from V and 4 bases from J, with 14 bases between. CDR1 is SQVTM and CDR2 is ANQGSEA in the germline V gene. CDR3 sequence (DNA): TGCAGCGTTGGGATCGGGAGTGTTTACGAGCAGTACTTC. Protein sequence: CSVGIGSVYEQYF.

This clonotype was picked up a small number of times. The chain carries TRBV27 and TRBJ2-7; either TRBD1 or TRBD2 may fit D (5 bases each). The CDR3 extends over 15 amino acids. Germline lookup yields CDR1 MNHEY and CDR2 SMNVEV (reference sequence). The V and J ends lost 0 bases and 4 bases respectively, with 13 bases between them. The DNA of the CDR3 is TGTGCCAGCAGTTTATCACCGGGACGGGAATACGAGCAGTACTTC. Translated, it gives CASSLSPGREYEQYF.

The rearrangement links TRBV7-2 to TRBJ2-3, with a weak D call TRBD2 (6 bases). This CDR3 is 17 amino acids long. Germline V gives CDR1 SGHTA, CDR2 FQGNSA. With 5 bases removed from V and 6 bases from J, the gap between germline ends came to 24 bases. CDR3 in DNA: TGTGCCAGCAGCACTAGCCGGTTTGCCCTTCGTTCGGATACGCAGTATTTT. Translation gives CASSTSRFALRSDTQYF.

In regard to this clonotype: An end of the junction does not agree with germline; a read error may underlie this. The CDR3 loop is CASSQEERGASYNEKFF. The DNA of the CDR3 is TGCGCCAGCAGCCAAGAGGAGCGGGGGGCCTCCTACAATGAGAAGTTCTTC. J is TRBJ2-1 and V is TRBV4-3, with 9 bases aligning to TRBD2. This CDR3 has 17 residues. CDR1 LGHNA and CDR2 YSLEER come from the germline V gene.

This clonotype was seen a handful of times. The V call is TRBV9, the J call TRBJ2-1; tentative D call: TRBD2 (6 bases). The germline V gene has CDR1 SGDLS and CDR2 YYNGEE. Trimming took off 3 bases at V and 7 bases at J, with 11 bases between the two ends. CDR3 length equals 13 residues. CDR3 in amino acids: CASSAPTRNEQFF. In DNA, the CDR3 is TGTGCCAGCAGCGCCCCGACTAGAAATGAGCAGTTCTTC.

There are a few counts of this clonotype. This chain links TRBV10-3 with TRBJ2-7, with TRBD1 matching over 11 bases. Germline V gene sequence: CDR1 ENHRY, CDR2 SYGVKD. CDR3 length: 14 amino acids. The V and J ends lost 6 bases and 5 bases, in that order; junction bases with no gene match: 6. The DNA of the CDR3 is TGTGCCATCAGGCCGGGACAGGGGGGGCACGAGCAGTACTTC. Residues: CAIRPGQGGHEQYF.

The sample holds a few counts of this clonotype. The chain couples TRBV6-2 or TRBV6-3 to TRBJ1-5, with 9 positions matching TRBD1. Germline V CDR1 and CDR2: MNHEY, SVGEGT. The trim removed 6 bases at V and 2 bases at J, leaving 14 bases unmatched. The CDR3 loop spans 18 amino acids. CDR3 nucleotide sequence: TGTGCCAGCAGCGGAACAGGGGGCTTCTCTCGGGGCAATCAGCCCCAGCATTTT. Translation: CASSGTGGFSRGNQPQHF.

This clonotype has just a few counts. This rearrangement joins TRBV6-2 or TRBV6-3 to TRBJ2-7, with 8 bases aligning to TRBD1. The J segment lost 5 bases and the V segment lost 6 bases, leaving 21 bases of the junction unmatched. The germline V gene encodes CDR1 MNHEY and CDR2 SVGEGT. The CDR3 runs 18 residues. CDR3 loop: CASRRDRLIPPVSDEQYF. For the CDR3, the DNA is TGTGCCAGCAGAAGGGACAGGTTAATACCCCCTGTCTCGGACGAGCAGTACTTC.

The chain links TRBV18 to TRBJ2-5; a possible D gene is TRBD2 (6 bases). Germline loops: CDR1 KGHSH, CDR2 LQKENI. The CDR3 is made up of 14 amino acids. The V gene lost 3 bases and the J gene lost 5 bases, with 13 bases spanning the gap. CDR3 coding DNA: TGTGCCAGCTCACCGGTTTCTAGCGATGAGACCCAGTACTTC. Amino acids: CASSPVSSDETQYF.

This clonotype was seen more than once but under ten times. The chain has TRBV7-8 and TRBJ2-7; possible D gene TRBD1, 6 bases. There are 14 residues in the CDR3. Germline V gene sequence: CDR1 SGHVS, CDR2 FQNEAQ. Deletions cut 5 bases from V and 2 bases from J, with 13 bases between. The CDR3 sequence: CASSKDRPPYEQYF. The CDR3 DNA is TGTGCCAGCAGCAAGGACAGACCACCCTACGAGCAGTACTTC.

The chain combines TRBV3-1 with TRBJ1-4, with 7 bases identical to TRBD1. Germline V gene data show CDR1 as LGHDT and CDR2 as YNNKEL (reference sequence). This CDR3 comprises 16 residues. V gave up 3 bases and J gave up 4 bases; unmatched junction bases: 8. CDR3 amino acids: CASSQSTGTVNEKLFF. The CDR3 DNA reads TGTGCCAGCAGCCAGAGTACCGGGACAGTTAATGAAAAACTGTTTTTT. The entire variable domain, with the rest obtained from reference TRBV3-1 and TRBJ1-4, is as follows: DTAVSQTPKYLVTQMGNDKSIKCEQNLGHDTMYWYKQDSKKFLKIMFSYNNKELIINETVPNRFSPKSPDKAHLNLHINSLELGDSAVYFCASSQSTGTVNEKLFFGSGTQLSVL.

This sequence joins TRBV28 and TRBJ2-1, with TRBD2 matching over 9 bases. The V and J ends lost 7 bases and 2 bases, in that order; junction bases with no gene match: 9. From germline, CDR1 is MDHEN and CDR2 SYDVKM. The CDR3 extends over 16 amino acids. This chain's CDR3 is CASISTTSGPYNEQFF. The CDR3 DNA is TGTGCCAGCATCTCCACGACTAGCGGTCCCTACAATGAGCAGTTCTTC. Drawing the rest from reference TRBV28 and TRBJ2-1, the complete variable domain is DVKVTQSSRYLVKRTGEKVFLECVQDMDHENMFWYRQDPGLGLRLIYFSYDVKMKEKGDIPEGYSVSREKKERFSLILESASTNQTSMYLCASISTTSGPYNEQFFGPGTRLTVL.

The V call is TRBV3-1, the J call TRBJ2-3; perhaps TRBD2 as D (6 bases). Trimming pared 4 bases from V and 9 bases from J, leaving 17 bases between. This CDR3 is built from 14 residues. Germline values: CDR1 LGHDT, CDR2 YNNKEL (reference sequence). The CDR3 here is CASSLPSGTPTQYF. In nucleotides, the CDR3 is TGTGCCAGCAGCCTCCCGTCCGGGACTCCGACGCAGTATTTT.

The rearrangement links TRBV6-6 to TRBJ1-1; D gene uncertain. This CDR3 is built from 13 residues. Trimming took off 5 bases at V and 1 base at J, with 8 bases between the two ends. Germline V gene data show CDR1 as MNHNY and CDR2 as SVGAGI (reference sequence). Here the CDR3 DNA reads TGTGCCAGCAGTACACAGCCGAACACTGAAGCTTTCTTT. Translating gives CASSTQPNTEAFF.

This chain uses TRBV11-2 with TRBJ1-6; 7 nucleotides align to TRBD1. Germline CDR1 and CDR2: SGHAT and FQNNGV. The junction had 5 bases not matched to a gene; V was cut back by 5 bases and J by 4 bases. There are 15 residues in the CDR3. In nucleotides, the CDR3 is TGTGCCAGCAGCCCAGGGGGACAGTATAATTCACCCCTCCACTTT. Protein: CASSPGGQYNSPLHF.

V is TRBV4-3 and J is TRBJ2-1; the D gene is possibly TRBD2 (5 bases). The germline V gene has CDR1 LGHNA and CDR2 YSLEER. V was cut by 5 bases and J by 9 bases, with 14 bases left in between. The CDR3 totals 13 residues. CDR3 amino acids: CASSDERAGEQFF. CDR3 bases: TGCGCCAGCAGCGACGAACGGGCGGGTGAGCAGTTCTTC.

This clonotype occurred a few times. The CDR3 here is CASSVAGWGEQFF. The CDR3 DNA sequence: TGTGCCAGCAGCGTAGCCGGGTGGGGTGAGCAGTTCTTC. The rearrangement links TRBV9 to TRBJ2-1, with D uncertain. Germline V gives CDR1 SGDLS, CDR2 YYNGEE. This CDR3 contains 13 residues. Trimming removed 0 bases from V and 9 bases from J, with 10 bases in between.

This clonotype was counted between two and nine times. The V gene is TRBV7-2, the J gene TRBJ1-6; 7 bases map to TRBD1. J was trimmed by 6 bases and V by 5 bases; bases with no gene match: 10. The CDR3 is 16 residues long. Germline assignment: CDR1 SGHTA and CDR2 FQGNSA. The CDR3 DNA reads as TGTGCCAGCAGCAAACGACAGGGATCCCTTAATTCACCCCTCCACTTT. Encoded protein: CASSKRQGSLNSPLHF. Looking up the rest from reference TRBV7-2 and TRBJ1-6 gives the full variable domain: GAGVSQSPSNKVTEKGKDVELRCDPISGHTALYWYRQSLGQGLEFLIYFQGNSAPDKSGLPSDRFSAERTGGSVSTLTIQRTQQEDSAVYLCASSKRQGSLNSPLHFGNGTRLTVT.

This clonotype was counted only a few times. This rearrangement joins TRBV6-2 or TRBV6-3 to TRBJ2-5; 8 bases align to TRBD2. This CDR3 is 15 amino acids long. The J segment lost 1 base and the V segment lost 7 bases, leaving 8 bases of the junction unmatched. Germline loops: CDR1 MNHEY, CDR2 SVGEGT. The CDR3 bases are TGTGCCAGCAAAGACGGGGGGGCGCCCCAAGAGACCCAGTACTTC. Its translation is CASKDGGAPQETQYF.

CDR3 nucleotides: TGCGCCAGCAGCTGGACAGGGGCCCCCACAGATACGCAGTATTTT. Amino acid sequence: CASSWTGAPTDTQYF. The chain employs TRBV5-1 and TRBJ2-3, with 9 bases aligning to TRBD1. Trimming removed 3 bases from V and 2 bases from J; junction bases left unmatched: 4. Germline loops: CDR1 SGHRS, CDR2 YFSETQ. This CDR3 spans 15 amino acids.

The chain links TRBV12-3 or TRBV12-4 to TRBJ1-1; 9 positions match TRBD1. This CDR3 is built from 14 residues. V shed 5 bases and J 9 bases; nucleotides not matched to a gene: 10. As DNA, the CDR3 is TGTGCCAGCAGTATACAGGGGGCGAGAGGGAAAGCTTTCTTT. Protein: CASSIQGARGKAFF.

The chain joins TRBV6-2 or TRBV6-3 to TRBJ2-5; 9 bases line up with TRBD2. V trimming: 2 bases; J trimming: 6 bases; junction bases outside the gene matches: 7. Germline CDR1 and CDR2: MNHEY and SVGEGT. The CDR3 has 15 amino acids. CDR3 DNA: TGTGCCAGCAGTTACGGTAGCGGGGGCGGTCAGACCCAGTACTTC. Its translation is CASSYGSGGGQTQYF.